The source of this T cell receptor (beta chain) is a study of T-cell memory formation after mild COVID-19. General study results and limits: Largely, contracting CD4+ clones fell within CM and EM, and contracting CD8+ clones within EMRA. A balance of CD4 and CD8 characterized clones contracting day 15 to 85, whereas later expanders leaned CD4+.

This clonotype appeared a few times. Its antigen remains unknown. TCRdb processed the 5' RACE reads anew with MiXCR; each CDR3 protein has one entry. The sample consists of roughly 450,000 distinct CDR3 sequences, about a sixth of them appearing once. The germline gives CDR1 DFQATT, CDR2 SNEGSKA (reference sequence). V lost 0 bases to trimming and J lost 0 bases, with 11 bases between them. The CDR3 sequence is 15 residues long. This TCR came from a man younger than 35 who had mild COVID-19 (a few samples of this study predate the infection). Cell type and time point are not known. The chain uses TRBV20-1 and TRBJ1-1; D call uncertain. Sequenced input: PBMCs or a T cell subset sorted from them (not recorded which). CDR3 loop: CSARDSQTMNTEAFF. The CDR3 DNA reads TGCAGTGCTAGAGATAGCCAGACAATGAACACTGAAGCTTTCTTT.